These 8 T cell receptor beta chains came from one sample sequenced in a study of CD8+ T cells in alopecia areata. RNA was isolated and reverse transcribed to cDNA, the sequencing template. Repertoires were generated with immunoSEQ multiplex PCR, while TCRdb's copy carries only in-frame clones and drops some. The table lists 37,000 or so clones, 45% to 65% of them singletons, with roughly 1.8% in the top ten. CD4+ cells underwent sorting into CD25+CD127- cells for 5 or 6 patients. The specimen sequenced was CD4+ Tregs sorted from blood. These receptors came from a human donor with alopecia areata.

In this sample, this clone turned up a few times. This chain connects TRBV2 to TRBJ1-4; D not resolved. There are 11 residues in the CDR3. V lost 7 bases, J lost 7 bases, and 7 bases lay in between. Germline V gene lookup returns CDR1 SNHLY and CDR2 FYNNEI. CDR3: CASTGIEKLFF. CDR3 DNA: TGTGCCAGCACGGGAATTGAAAAACTGTTTTTT.

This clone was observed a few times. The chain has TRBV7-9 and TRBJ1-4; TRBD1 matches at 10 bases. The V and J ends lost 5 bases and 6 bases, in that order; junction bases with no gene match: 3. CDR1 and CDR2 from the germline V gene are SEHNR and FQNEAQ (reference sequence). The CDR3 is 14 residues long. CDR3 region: CASSAGQGYEKLFF. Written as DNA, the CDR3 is TGTGCCAGCAGCGCGGGACAGGGGTATGAAAAACTGTTTTTT.

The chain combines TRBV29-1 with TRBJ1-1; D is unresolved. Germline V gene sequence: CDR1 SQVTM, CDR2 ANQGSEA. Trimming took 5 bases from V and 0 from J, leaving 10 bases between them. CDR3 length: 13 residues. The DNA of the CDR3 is TGCAGCGTTCTATCGATCATGAACACTGAAGCTTTCTTT. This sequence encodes CSVLSIMNTEAFF.

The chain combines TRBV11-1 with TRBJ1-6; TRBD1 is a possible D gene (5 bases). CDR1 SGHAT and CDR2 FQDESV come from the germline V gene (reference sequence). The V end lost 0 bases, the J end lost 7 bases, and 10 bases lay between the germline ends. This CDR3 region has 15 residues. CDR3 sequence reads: CASSLAVTANSPLHF. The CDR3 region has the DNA TGTGCCAGCAGCTTAGCGGTGACAGCCAATTCACCCCTCCACTTT.

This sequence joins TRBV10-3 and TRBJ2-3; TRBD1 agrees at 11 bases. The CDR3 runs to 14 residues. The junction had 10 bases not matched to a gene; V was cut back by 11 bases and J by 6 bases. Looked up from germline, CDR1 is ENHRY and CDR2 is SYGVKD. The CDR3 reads CAATGTGGLDTQYF. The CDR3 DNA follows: TGTGCCGCTACCGGGACAGGGGGTCTGGATACGCAGTATTTT.

The CDR3 region is CASSFQGGRETQYF. The CDR3 DNA follows: TGTGCCAGCAGCTTTCAGGGGGGAAGGGAGACCCAGTACTTC. V gene TRBV11-2 combines with J gene TRBJ2-5; possible D gene TRBD1, 7 bases. This CDR3 is 14 amino acids long. Per the germline V gene, CDR1 is SGHAT and CDR2 is FQNNGV. Trimming pared 3 bases from V and 5 bases from J, leaving 13 bases between.

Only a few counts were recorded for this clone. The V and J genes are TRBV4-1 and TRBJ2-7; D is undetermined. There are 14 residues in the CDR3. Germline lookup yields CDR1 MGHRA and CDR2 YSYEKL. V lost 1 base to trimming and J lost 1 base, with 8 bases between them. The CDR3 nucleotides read TGCGCCAGCAGCCAAGTTCGGCAGTCCTACGAGCAGTACTTC. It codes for CASSQVRQSYEQYF.

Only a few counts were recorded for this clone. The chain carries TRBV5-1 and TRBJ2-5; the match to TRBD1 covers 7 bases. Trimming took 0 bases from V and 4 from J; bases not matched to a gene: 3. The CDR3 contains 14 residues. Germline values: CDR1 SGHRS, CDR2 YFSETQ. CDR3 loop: CASSLGTGGETQYF. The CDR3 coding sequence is TGCGCCAGCAGCTTGGGGACAGGAGGAGAGACCCAGTACTTC.